Below, 27 T cell receptor beta chains from the same sample are listed, as sequenced in a study of CD8 T cells in Susac syndrome. RNA, at about 0.45 to 1 ug, was reverse transcribed with random hexamers. TCRdb reanalysed the immunoSEQ multiplex PCR reads using MiXCR and keeps one entry per CDR3 protein. The sample records 100,000 to 150,000 distinct CDR3 sequences, just under 95% being singletons. Material for sequencing was CD8+ T cells from PBMCs. The receptors shown here come from a human donor with Susac syndrome.

This chain uses TRBV19 with TRBJ2-7, with 7 bases lining up with TRBD2. The CDR3 loop spans 15 amino acids. Germline V gene lookup returns CDR1 LNHDA and CDR2 SQIVND (reference sequence). Germline trimming cut 1 base from V and 6 bases from J; bases unmatched to any gene: 9. The CDR3 DNA reads as TGTGCCAGTAGTATAGGTGCTAGCGGACGAATCGAGCAGTACTTC. It yields the protein CASSIGASGRIEQYF.

The rearrangement joins TRBV30 to TRBJ2-1; the D is unclear. V lost 2 bases and J lost 5, with 10 bases in between. CDR1 and CDR2 (germline): GTSNPN, SVGIG (reference sequence). This CDR3 contains 13 residues. This CDR3 is CAWSLTANNEQFF. The CDR3 DNA is TGTGCCTGGAGTCTGACTGCCAACAATGAGCAGTTCTTC.

The V call is TRBV19, the J call TRBJ1-5; D uncertain. Between the trimmed V and J ends, which lost 8 bases and 6 bases, there was a span of 17 bases. Per germline, CDR1 LNHDA and CDR2 SQIVND (reference sequence). CDR3 size: 14 residues. The CDR3 DNA reads TGTGCCAGTTCTTATGCAGGTTCAGGTCAGCCCCAGCATTTT. It codes for CASSYAGSGQPQHF. Based on the CDR3 plus reference TRBV19 and TRBJ1-5, the full variable domain is DGGITQSPKYLFRKEGQNVTLSCEQNLNHDAMYWYRQDPGQGLRLIYYSQIVNDFQKGDIAEGYSVSREKKESFPLTVTSAQKNPTAFYLCASSYAGSGQPQHFGDGTRLSIL.

The CDR3 coding sequence is TGTGCCAGCAGCCCAAGACCCCGGGACGGTTCCTACGAGCAGTACTTC. It is translated as CASSPRPRDGSYEQYF. V usage is TRBV28 and J usage is TRBJ2-7; D may be TRBD1 or TRBD2 (5 bases each). V dropped 6 bases and J dropped 1 base, with 19 bases sitting between them. CDR3 size: 16 residues. Looked up from germline, CDR1 is MDHEN and CDR2 is SYDVKM.

The chain is built from TRBV12-3 or TRBV12-4 and TRBJ1-3; D unresolved. The CDR3 extends over 14 amino acids. The V and J ends lost 2 bases and 0 bases respectively, with 5 bases between them. The CDR3 loop reads CASSLRDSGNTIYF. The CDR3 region has the DNA TGTGCCAGCAGTTTACGGGACTCTGGAAACACCATATATTTT.

The CDR3 protein is CSASHEDGGELFF. CDR3 bases: TGCAGTGCTAGCCACGAGGACGGCGGGGAGCTGTTTTTT. The gene calls are TRBV20-1 and TRBJ2-2; D call uncertain. Germline CDR1 DFQATT, CDR2 SNEGSKA (reference sequence). Trimming removed 3 bases at V and 7 bases at J, with 12 bases between. The CDR3 sequence is 13 residues long.

V usage is TRBV29-1 and J usage is TRBJ2-3, with a possible D match to TRBD2 (5 bases). Per germline, CDR1 SQVTM and CDR2 ANQGSEA. Trimming took off 1 base at V and 4 bases at J, with 12 bases between the two ends. The CDR3 sequence is 14 residues long. CDR3 DNA sequence: TGCAGCGTTGAAGCGGCGGGCCCCTCAGATACGCAGTATTTT. Translated: CSVEAAGPSDTQYF.

The chain links TRBV27 to TRBJ1-5, with 9 bases matching TRBD1. The trim removed 6 bases at V and 5 bases at J, leaving 5 bases unmatched. Germline V gene sequence: CDR1 MNHEY, CDR2 SMNVEV (reference sequence). The CDR3 is made up of 14 amino acids. CDR3 nucleotide sequence: TGTGCCAGCAGATCCGACAGGGGGTATCAGCCCCAGCATTTT. It is translated as CASRSDRGYQPQHF.

The gene calls are TRBV19 and TRBJ1-5; D call uncertain. CDR1 is LNHDA and CDR2 is SQIVND in the germline V gene (reference sequence). V was clipped by 3 bases and J by 2 bases, with 5 bases between them. This CDR3 has 13 residues. The CDR3 sequence: CASSIRGNQPQHF. CDR3 in DNA: TGTGCCAGTAGTATTCGAGGCAATCAGCCCCAGCATTTT.

The chain recombines TRBV15 with TRBJ1-2; 10 bases line up with TRBD1. In germline, CDR1 is LNHNV, CDR2 YYDKDF (reference sequence). The CDR3 runs to 15 residues. Unmatched junction bases numbered 10, after V lost 4 bases and J lost 8 bases. For the CDR3, the DNA is TGTGCCACCAGCAAATATATCGGGACAGGGGACGGCTACACCTTC. It specifies CATSKYIGTGDGYTF.

Only one count was recorded for this clonotype. The rearrangement joins TRBV12-3 or TRBV12-4 to TRBJ2-1; tentative D call: TRBD2 (6 bases). The CDR3 runs to 11 residues. Trimming stripped 6 bases from V and 9 bases from J, with 9 bases between. In DNA form, the CDR3 reads TGTGCCAGCAGCGGGAGTGGTGAGCAGTTCTTC. The encoded protein is CASSGSGEQFF.

This clonotype was seen a handful of times. V and J are TRBV5-6 and TRBJ2-7, with D possibly TRBD1 on 6 matching bases. Germline V gene sequence: CDR1 SGHDT, CDR2 YYEEEE. Trimming took off 1 base at V and 5 bases at J, with 19 bases between the two ends. The CDR3 has 16 residues. The CDR3 loop reads CASSLPRGVRDDEQYF. The CDR3 region has the DNA TGTGCCAGCAGCTTGCCCAGGGGTGTTAGGGACGACGAGCAGTACTTC.

The chain couples TRBV7-2 to TRBJ1-4; TRBD1 aligns across 7 bases. V shed 3 bases, J shed 6 bases, and the junction held 4 bases outside the gene matches. The germline V gene has CDR1 SGHTA and CDR2 FQGNSA. The CDR3 is made up of 14 amino acids. The CDR3, as DNA: TGTGCCAGCAGCTTCAGGGACAGAGATGAAAAACTGTTTTTT. Its translation: CASSFRDRDEKLFF.

This chain joins TRBV5-4 and TRBJ1-3, with D possibly being TRBD1 (5 bases). The CDR3 consists of 17 residues. The V end was cut by 4 bases, the J end by 0 bases, with 17 bases between. Germline values: CDR1 SGHNT, CDR2 YYREEE (reference sequence). CDR3 bases: TGTGCCAGCAGCCGGCGCCCCACAGGTTACTCTGGAAACACCATATATTTT. Amino acids: CASSRRPTGYSGNTIYF. The variable domain in full, completed from reference TRBV5-4 and TRBJ1-3, reads ETGVTQSPTHLIKTRGQQVTLRCSSQSGHNTVSWYQQALGQGPQFIFQYYREEENGRGNFPPRFSGLQFPNYSSELNVNALELDDSALYLCASSRRPTGYSGNTIYFGEGSWLTVV.

In this sample, this clonotype turned up a few times. The CDR3 DNA reads TGTGCCAGCAGTTTTGGCCTCGGCTACGAGCAGTACTTC. Its translation: CASSFGLGYEQYF. This chain uses TRBV27 with TRBJ2-7; D unresolved. Germline loops: CDR1 MNHEY, CDR2 SMNVEV (reference sequence). V shed 3 bases and J shed 3 bases, with 9 bases lying between them. The CDR3 totals 13 residues.

The chain has TRBV6-2 or TRBV6-3 and TRBJ2-3, with a weak D call TRBD1 (7 bases). Germline loops: CDR1 MNHEY, CDR2 SVGEGT. The CDR3 is made up of 14 amino acids. V lost 0 bases and J lost 5, with 9 bases in between. In DNA, the CDR3 is TGTGCCAGCAGTTACTCGCAGGGGGGAGATACGCAGTATTTT. Amino acids: CASSYSQGGDTQYF.

This clonotype occurred once. The gene calls are TRBV30 and TRBJ2-2; D is perhaps TRBD1 (5 bases). Trimming pared 2 bases from V and 1 base from J, leaving 11 bases between. This CDR3 spans 15 amino acids. The germline gives CDR1 GTSNPN, CDR2 SVGIG (reference sequence). CDR3 nucleotides: TGTGCCTGGAGTTCCCTAGGGGTGAACACCGGGGAGCTGTTTTTT. It translates to CAWSSLGVNTGELFF.

The chain links TRBV4-1 to TRBJ1-6, with D tentatively TRBD1 (5 bases). The V end was cut by 1 base, the J end by 4 bases, with 14 bases between. CDR3 length equals 17 residues. The germline V gene encodes CDR1 MGHRA and CDR2 YSYEKL. The CDR3 region has the DNA TGCGCCAGCAGCCAAGGCTCCCCGGCAGGGTATAATTCACCCCTCCACTTT. This translates into CASSQGSPAGYNSPLHF.

The V call is TRBV7-9, the J call TRBJ2-6, with D maybe TRBD1 (6 bases). The CDR3 covers 18 residues. The germline CDR1 and CDR2 sequences are SEHNR and FQNEAQ (reference sequence). Trimming stripped 2 bases from V and 0 bases from J, with 14 bases between. The CDR3 spells CASSLSPQGPSGANVLTF. The CDR3 DNA reads TGTGCCAGCAGCTTAAGTCCACAGGGACCCTCTGGGGCCAACGTCCTGACTTTC.

This chain connects TRBV28 to TRBJ2-7; possibly TRBD1 for D (6 bases). V was trimmed by 7 bases and J by 3 bases, leaving 19 bases between them. The germline V gene has CDR1 MDHEN and CDR2 SYDVKM. The CDR3 has 15 amino acids. The CDR3 DNA reads as TGTGCCAGCACCTTCAACCGGGACACAAGCTACGAGCAGTACTTC. Residues: CASTFNRDTSYEQYF.

This clonotype was observed once. This chain joins TRBV12-3 or TRBV12-4 and TRBJ2-3; 12 nucleotides line up with TRBD2. CDR3 length equals 17 residues. The ends lost 6 bases at V and 2 bases at J; junction bases unmatched: 9. This CDR3 reads CASSPRTSGILTDTQYF. CDR3 sequence (DNA): TGTGCCAGCAGCCCTAGGACTAGCGGGATACTCACAGATACGCAGTATTTT.

The V call is TRBV20-1, the J call TRBJ1-2; 7 bases agree with TRBD1. CDR3 length equals 14 residues. Germline loops: CDR1 DFQATT, CDR2 SNEGSKA (reference sequence). V was clipped by 3 bases and J by 2 bases; unmatched bases: 6. The CDR3, as DNA: TGCAGTGCTAGTGGACAGGTCCTAAACTATGGCTACACCTTC. This encodes CSASGQVLNYGYTF.

The chain couples TRBV14 to TRBJ2-4; 7 bases map to TRBD2. CDR3 length equals 14 residues. The germline V gene has CDR1 SGHDN and CDR2 FVKESK. The trim removed 8 bases at V and 4 bases at J, leaving 8 bases unmatched. The CDR3 nucleotides are TGTGCCAGCGTCTGGTGGGAGGGGAAAAACATTCAGTACTTC. Its protein product is CASVWWEGKNIQYF.

The chain recombines TRBV12-3 or TRBV12-4 with TRBJ2-7; TRBD1 aligns across 7 bases. This CDR3 comprises 12 residues. V trimming: 5 bases; J trimming: 10 bases; junction bases outside the gene matches: 8. The CDR3 region is CASSPDRLRQYF. The CDR3 DNA is TGTGCCAGCAGTCCGGACAGGCTAAGACAGTACTTC.

The chain carries TRBV9 and TRBJ2-1; unclear D gene. The ends were cut back, 3 bases at V and 10 bases at J, with 14 bases in the middle. Per the germline V gene, CDR1 is SGDLS and CDR2 is YYNGEE. This CDR3 region has 13 residues. CDR3 protein: CASSDEASSEQFF. DNA of the CDR3: TGTGCCAGCAGCGACGAGGCGTCCAGCGAGCAGTTCTTC.

The chain carries TRBV6-2 or TRBV6-3 and TRBJ1-2; D possibly corresponds to TRBD1 (6 bases). V was cut by 2 bases and J by 4 bases, with 14 bases left in between. Germline loops: CDR1 MNHEY, CDR2 SVGEGT. This CDR3 is 15 amino acids long. CDR3: CASSYGTKRFYGYTF. The CDR3, as DNA: TGTGCCAGCAGTTACGGGACAAAGAGATTCTATGGCTACACCTTC.

The chain couples TRBV12-5 to TRBJ2-3; D is possibly TRBD1 (6 bases). V lost 7 bases, J lost 6 bases, and 20 bases lay in between. CDR3 length: 15 residues. The germline V gene encodes CDR1 LGHNT and CDR2 FRNRAP. As DNA, the CDR3 is TGTGCTAGTGAGTTCAGGGGTTCCCCATCGGATACGCAGTATTTT. It specifies CASEFRGSPSDTQYF.